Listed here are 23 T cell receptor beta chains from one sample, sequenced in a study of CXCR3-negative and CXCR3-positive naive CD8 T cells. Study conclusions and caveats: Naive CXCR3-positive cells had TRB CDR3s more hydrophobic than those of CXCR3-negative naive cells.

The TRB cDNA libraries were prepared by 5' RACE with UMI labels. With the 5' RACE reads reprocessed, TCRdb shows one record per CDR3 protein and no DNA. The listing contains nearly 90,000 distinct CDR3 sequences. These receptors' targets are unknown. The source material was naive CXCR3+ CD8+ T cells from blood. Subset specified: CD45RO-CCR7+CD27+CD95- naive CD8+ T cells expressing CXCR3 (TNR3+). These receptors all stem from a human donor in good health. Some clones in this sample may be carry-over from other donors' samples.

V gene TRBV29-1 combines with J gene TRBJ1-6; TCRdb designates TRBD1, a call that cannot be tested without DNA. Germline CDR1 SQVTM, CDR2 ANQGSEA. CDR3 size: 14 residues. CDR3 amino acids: CSVETGDGDSPLHF.

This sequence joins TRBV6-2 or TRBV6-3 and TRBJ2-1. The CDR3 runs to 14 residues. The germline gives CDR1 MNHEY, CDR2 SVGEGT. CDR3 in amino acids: CASSWRDSYNEQFF.

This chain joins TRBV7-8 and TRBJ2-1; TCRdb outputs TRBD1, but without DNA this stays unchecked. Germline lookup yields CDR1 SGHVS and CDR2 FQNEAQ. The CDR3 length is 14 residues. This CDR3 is CASSDHTGGDEQFF.

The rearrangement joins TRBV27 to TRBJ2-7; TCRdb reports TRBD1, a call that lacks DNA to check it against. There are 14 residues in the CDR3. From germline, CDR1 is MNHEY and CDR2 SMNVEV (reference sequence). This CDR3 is CASSLSGGDHEQYF.

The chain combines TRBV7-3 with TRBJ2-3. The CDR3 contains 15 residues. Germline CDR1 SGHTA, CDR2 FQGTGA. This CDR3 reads CASSSTGYHTDTQYF.

The CDR3 reads CSARDQEKEYSPLHF. V usage is TRBV20-1 and J usage is TRBJ1-6. Germline CDR1 reads DFQATT; CDR2 reads SNEGSKA (reference sequence). CDR3 length: 15 residues.

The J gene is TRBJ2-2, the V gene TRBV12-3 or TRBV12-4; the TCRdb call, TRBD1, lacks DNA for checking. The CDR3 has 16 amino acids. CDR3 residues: CASASSDSANTGELFF.

CDR3 residues: CASSFRQEDSPLHF. The rearrangement joins TRBV28 to TRBJ1-6; there is no DNA to check the TCRdb D call of TRBD1. The CDR3 covers 14 residues. Per germline, CDR1 MDHEN and CDR2 SYDVKM.

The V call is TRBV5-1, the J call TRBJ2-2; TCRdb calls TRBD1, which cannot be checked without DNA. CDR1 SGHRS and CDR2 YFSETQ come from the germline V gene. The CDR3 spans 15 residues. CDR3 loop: CASSLGDTSTGELFF.

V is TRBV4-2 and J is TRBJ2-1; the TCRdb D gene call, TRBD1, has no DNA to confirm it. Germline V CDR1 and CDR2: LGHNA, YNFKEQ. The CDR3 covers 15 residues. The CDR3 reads CASSPLSEAYNEQFF.

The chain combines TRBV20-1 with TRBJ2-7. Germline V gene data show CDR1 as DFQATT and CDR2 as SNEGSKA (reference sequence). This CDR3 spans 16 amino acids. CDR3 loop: CSARPENPRSIGEQYF.

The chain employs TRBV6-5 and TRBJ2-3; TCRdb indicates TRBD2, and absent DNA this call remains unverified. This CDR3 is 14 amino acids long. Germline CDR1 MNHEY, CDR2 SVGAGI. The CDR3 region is CASSLAGVGDTQYF.

CDR3 sequence: CAREEGGGTDTQYF. The V gene is TRBV2, the J gene TRBJ2-3; lacking DNA, the TRBD2 call made by TCRdb goes unchecked. The CDR3 has 14 amino acids. CDR1 is SNHLY and CDR2 is FYNNEI in the germline V gene.

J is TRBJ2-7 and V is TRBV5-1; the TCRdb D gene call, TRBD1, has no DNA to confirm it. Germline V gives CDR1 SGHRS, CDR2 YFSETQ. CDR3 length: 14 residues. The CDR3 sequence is CASSSGPGGYEQYF. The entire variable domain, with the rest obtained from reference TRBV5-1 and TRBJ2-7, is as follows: KAGVTQTPRYLIKTRGQQVTLSCSPISGHRSVSWYQQTPGQGLQFLFEYFSETQRNKGNFPGRFSGRQFSNSRSEMNVSTLELGDSALYLCASSSGPGGYEQYFGPGTRLTVT.

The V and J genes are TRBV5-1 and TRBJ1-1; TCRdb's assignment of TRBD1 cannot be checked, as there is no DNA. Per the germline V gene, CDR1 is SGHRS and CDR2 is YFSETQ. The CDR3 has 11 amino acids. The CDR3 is CASSFGTQAFF.

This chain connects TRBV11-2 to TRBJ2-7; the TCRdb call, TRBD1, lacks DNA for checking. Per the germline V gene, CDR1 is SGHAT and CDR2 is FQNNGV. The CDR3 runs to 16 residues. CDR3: CASSPVGQGFSYEQYF.

The CDR3 here is CASSFSNPYNEQFF. The J gene is TRBJ2-1, the V gene TRBV28. This CDR3 is built from 14 residues. CDR1 MDHEN and CDR2 SYDVKM come from the germline V gene.

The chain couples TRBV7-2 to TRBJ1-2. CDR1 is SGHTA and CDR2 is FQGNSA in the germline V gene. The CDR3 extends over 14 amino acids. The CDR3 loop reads CASSPSRQNYGYTF.

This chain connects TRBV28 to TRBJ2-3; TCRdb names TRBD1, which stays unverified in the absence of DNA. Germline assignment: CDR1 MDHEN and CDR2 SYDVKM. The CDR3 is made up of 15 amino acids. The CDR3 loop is CASSLSSGSTDTQYF.

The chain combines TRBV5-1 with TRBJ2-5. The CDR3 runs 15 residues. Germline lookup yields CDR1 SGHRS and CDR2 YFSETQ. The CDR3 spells CASSSRRASQETQYF.

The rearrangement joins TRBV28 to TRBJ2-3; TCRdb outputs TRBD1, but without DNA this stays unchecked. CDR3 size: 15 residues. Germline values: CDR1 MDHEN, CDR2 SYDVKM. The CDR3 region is CASSFLDTSTDTQYF.

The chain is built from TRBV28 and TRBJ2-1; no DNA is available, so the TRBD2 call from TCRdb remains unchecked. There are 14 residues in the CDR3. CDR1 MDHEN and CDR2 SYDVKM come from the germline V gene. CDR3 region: CASSSGLAGPEQFF.

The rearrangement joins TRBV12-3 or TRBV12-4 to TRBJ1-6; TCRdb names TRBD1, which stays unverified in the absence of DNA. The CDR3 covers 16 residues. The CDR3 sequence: CASSGRPSSYNSPLHF.